This T cell receptor (beta chain) was captured in a study of neurological immune-mediated disorders. Regarding the study as a whole: HTLV-1-associated myelopathy had the most TCR clonal expansion, and multiple sclerosis had the least, less than healthy controls.

In its sample, this clonotype was seen many times. As yet, its antigen is unknown. One end of the junction does not line up with germline, which may come from a read error. For the unsorted libraries, 2 million PBMCs stored at -80 C served as input. This CDR3 is built from 15 residues. CDR1 is SGHRS, CDR2 YFSETQ, per germline. From the 5' RACE reads, TCRdb called clonotypes with MiXCR, one entry per CDR3 protein. The sample lists under 70,000 distinct CDR3 sequences; 3% to 4% were seen once. The sequence was collected from a woman aged 25 to 39 with multiple sclerosis. The V call is TRBV5-1, the J call TRBJ1-5; TRBD1 matches at 10 bases. Sequenced: PBMCs. The CDR3 loop reads CASSLGTGGNQPQNF. CDR3 DNA sequence: TGCGCCAGCAGCTTGGGGACAGGGGGGAATCAGCCCCAGAATTTT.